These 11 T cell receptor beta chains came from one sample sequenced in a study of cytomegalovirus exposure and HLA in healthy donors. Sequencing was performed with immunoSEQ multiplex PCR; in TCRdb, only in-frame clones are kept and a portion is missing. The table lists hundreds of thousands of clones, roughly 87% of them singletons. The sequenced sample was PBMCs. These TCRs come from a young man in good health and CMV-seropositive.

This chain joins TRBV7-9 and TRBJ2-7, with a tentative D call TRBD2 (6 bases). From germline, CDR1 is SEHNR and CDR2 FQNEAQ (reference sequence). This CDR3 has 13 amino acids. The ends were cut back, 1 base at V and 3 bases at J, with 7 bases in the middle. The CDR3 loop is CASSLERVYEQYF. The DNA of the CDR3 is TGTGCCAGCAGCTTAGAGCGGGTCTACGAGCAGTACTTC. The full variable domain, with the rest looked up from reference TRBV7-9 and TRBJ2-7, is DTGVSQNPRHKITKRGQNVTFRCDPISEHNRLYWYRQTLGQGPEFLTYFQNEAQLEKSRLLSDRFSAERPKGSFSTLEIQRTEQGDSAMYLCASSLERVYEQYFGPGTRLTVT.

This sequence joins TRBV11-2 and TRBJ2-5, with D unresolved. From germline, CDR1 is SGHAT and CDR2 FQNNGV. Trimming shortened V by 1 base and J by 5 bases, and 14 bases separated the two germline ends. The CDR3 sequence is 15 residues long. The CDR3 DNA sequence: TGTGCCAGCAGCTTAGGCTCTGCCTCCTGGGAGACCCAGTACTTC. It translates to CASSLGSASWETQYF.

A remark on this clone: Other nucleotide sequences from this sample produce the same CDR3. This chain connects TRBV28 to TRBJ2-3; a possible D gene is TRBD2 (5 bases). Germline V gives CDR1 MDHEN, CDR2 SYDVKM. V was trimmed by 2 bases and J by 3 bases, leaving 9 bases between them. The CDR3 has 14 residues. The CDR3 loop is CASSLAGRTDTQYF. In nucleotides, the CDR3 is TGTGCCAGCAGTTTAGCGGGCCGGACAGATACGCAGTATTTT.

The CDR3 is CASSQAGSQETQYF. CDR3 DNA: TGCGCCAGCAGCCAAGCGGGCTCACAAGAGACCCAGTACTTC. The V gene is TRBV4-3, the J gene TRBJ2-5; D remains unclear. CDR1 is LGHNA, CDR2 YSLEER, per germline. The CDR3 length is 14 residues. Trimming removed 1 base from V and 2 bases from J, with 8 bases in between.

Written as DNA, the CDR3 is TGTGCCAGCAGTGTGACCCACGTCCCAGCCGCGCAGTACTTC. It specifies CASSVTHVPAAQYF. This chain connects TRBV6-1 to TRBJ2-7; D gene unclear. Trimming stripped 4 bases from V and 9 bases from J, with 19 bases between. CDR3 length equals 14 residues. Germline lookup yields CDR1 MNHNS and CDR2 SASEGT.

Concerning this clone: In the same sample, other DNA sequences code for this CDR3. V is TRBV27 and J is TRBJ2-6; D remains unclear. The CDR3 totals 14 residues. The V gene lost 2 bases and the J gene lost 2 bases, with 4 bases spanning the gap. Germline V gene lookup returns CDR1 MNHEY and CDR2 SMNVEV (reference sequence). Written as DNA, the CDR3 is TGTGCCAGCAGTTTAGGTGCTGGGGCCAACGTCCTGACTTTC. It yields the protein CASSLGAGANVLTF.

The rearrangement links TRBV6-1 to TRBJ1-2; 8 bases line up with TRBD1. The trim removed 5 bases at V and 7 bases at J, leaving 9 bases unmatched. CDR1 MNHNS and CDR2 SASEGT come from the germline V gene. The length of the CDR3 is 14 residues. The CDR3 nucleotides read TGTGCCAGCAGTTTTACAGGGGGAATGGTTGGCTACACCTTC. It translates to CASSFTGGMVGYTF.

The chain recombines TRBV6-5 with TRBJ1-1, with D perhaps TRBD1 (6 bases). CDR1 MNHEY and CDR2 SVGAGI come from the germline V gene. The CDR3 extends over 14 amino acids. Trimming left V 6 bases short and J 5 bases short, with 16 bases between. The CDR3 reads CASSPGQWGTEAFF. As DNA, the CDR3 is TGTGCCAGCAGCCCCGGACAGTGGGGGACTGAAGCTTTCTTT.

J is TRBJ2-3 and V is TRBV11-2; TRBD2 matches at 8 bases. CDR3 length equals 16 residues. V gave up 5 bases and J gave up 2 bases; unmatched junction bases: 9. Germline CDR1 reads SGHAT; CDR2 reads FQNNGV. The CDR3 DNA reads as TGTGCCAGCAGCCCACTAGCCGGGAGGGCCACAGATACGCAGTATTTT. This codes for CASSPLAGRATDTQYF.

The chain is built from TRBV15 and TRBJ2-7; a weak D match, TRBD2 (5 bases). Per the germline V gene, CDR1 is LNHNV and CDR2 is YYDKDF (reference sequence). The V and J ends lost 0 bases and 2 bases respectively, with 11 bases between them. This CDR3 spans 15 amino acids. This CDR3 is CATSRDQAVPYEQYF. In nucleotides, the CDR3 is TGTGCCACCAGCAGAGATCAAGCGGTTCCCTACGAGCAGTACTTC.

The J gene is TRBJ1-2, the V gene TRBV12-5; possible D gene TRBD1, 5 bases. Per the germline V gene, CDR1 is LGHNT and CDR2 is FRNRAP. Trimming pared 0 bases from V and 8 bases from J, leaving 7 bases between. This CDR3 is 12 amino acids long. The CDR3, as DNA: TGTGCTAGTGGTTTGGTTCGGGGGGGCTACACCTTC. It is translated as CASGLVRGGYTF.